These 12 T cell receptor beta chains were sequenced from one sample in a study of T-cell memory formation after mild COVID-19. In TCRdb, the 5' RACE reads were re-called with MiXCR into one record per CDR3 protein. The data contain around 260,000 distinct CDR3 sequences, 15% to 20% of them singletons. Sequencing was carried out using PBMCs or a T cell subset sorted from them (not recorded which). The source of these receptors is a man aged 18 to 35 who had mild COVID-19 (a few samples of this study predate the infection). Cell type and time point are not known.

In this sample, this clonotype turned up many times. This rearrangement joins TRBV15 to TRBJ2-3; 8 bases agree with TRBD1. Germline CDR1 and CDR2: LNHNV and YYDKDF (reference sequence). This CDR3 has 15 amino acids. Trimming at V came to 1 base and at J to 3 bases, leaving 3 bases not matched to a gene. The CDR3 DNA reads TGTGCCACCAGCAGAGTGACAGGGGTAACAGATACGCAGTATTTT. Translating gives CATSRVTGVTDTQYF.

The sample holds a few counts of this clonotype. The CDR3 coding sequence is TGCGCCAGCAGCCTAGGGACAGGAGGTGAGACCCAGTACTTC. Translation: CASSLGTGGETQYF. V is TRBV5-1 and J is TRBJ2-5, with 8 nucleotides matching TRBD1. CDR3 length: 14 amino acids. V was pared by 4 bases and J by 5 bases, with 7 bases of the junction left unmatched. From germline, CDR1 is SGHRS and CDR2 YFSETQ.

In this sample, this clonotype turned up a few times. This rearrangement joins TRBV7-2 to TRBJ2-3; weak D call: TRBD2 (5 bases). Germline CDR1 SGHTA, CDR2 FQGNSA. V was shortened by 3 bases and J by 5 bases, with 9 bases between the two germline ends. The CDR3 sequence is 13 residues long. Here the CDR3 reads CASSLGAEDTQYF. As DNA, the CDR3 is TGTGCCAGCAGCTTGGGAGCAGAAGATACGCAGTATTTT.

The CDR3 reads CASSVRGGDQYF. For the CDR3, the DNA is TGTGCCAGCAGCGTCAGGGGGGGAGACCAGTACTTC. V gene TRBV7-9 combines with J gene TRBJ2-5; D may be TRBD1 or TRBD2 (7 bases each). Germline V gives CDR1 SEHNR, CDR2 FQNEAQ (reference sequence). This CDR3 has 12 residues. Trimming shortened V by 5 bases and J by 10 bases, and 14 bases separated the two germline ends. The complete variable domain, with remaining parts taken from reference TRBV7-9 and TRBJ2-5, reads DTGVSQNPRHKITKRGQNVTFRCDPISEHNRLYWYRQTLGQGPEFLTYFQNEAQLEKSRLLSDRFSAERPKGSFSTLEIQRTEQGDSAMYLCASSVRGGDQYFGPGTRLLVL.

This clonotype was seen a few times. This chain uses TRBV20-1 with TRBJ1-5; no reliable D call. The CDR3 is 13 amino acids. The ends were cut back, 1 base at V and 7 bases at J, with 11 bases in the middle. Germline CDR1 reads DFQATT; CDR2 reads SNEGSKA (reference sequence). The CDR3 DNA is TGCAGTGCTAGAGTCGTCCCGCAGCAGCCCCAGCATTTT. Translation gives CSARVVPQQPQHF.

Many counts were recorded for this clonotype. The genes are TRBV6-2 or TRBV6-3 and TRBJ2-7; 8 nucleotides align to TRBD1. J lost 4 bases, V lost 2 bases, and 13 bases had no gene match. The germline CDR1 and CDR2 sequences are MNHEY and SVGEGT. The CDR3 consists of 17 residues. CDR3 protein: CASSYPGQAFLSYEQYF. The CDR3 nucleotides are TGTGCCAGCAGTTACCCGGGACAGGCTTTCCTTTCTTACGAGCAGTACTTC.

This clonotype was observed a handful of times. The V call is TRBV7-8, the J call TRBJ2-1, with D maybe TRBD1 (6 bases). This CDR3 contains 13 residues. V shed 5 bases and J shed 10 bases, with 15 bases lying between them. CDR1 and CDR2 (germline): SGHVS, FQNEAQ. The CDR3 region has the DNA TGTGCCAGCAGCGCTCGGGACACAGGCGAGCAGTTCTTC. Its protein is CASSARDTGEQFF. Full variable domain (outside the CDR3, taken from reference TRBV7-8 and TRBJ2-1): GAGVSQSPRYKVAKRGQDVALRCDPISGHVSLFWYQQALGQGPEFLTYFQNEAQLDKSGLPSDRFFAERPEGSVSTLKIQRTQQEDSAVYLCASSARDTGEQFFGPGTRLTVL.

This clonotype was seen a handful of times. The genes are TRBV5-1 and TRBJ2-7; D call uncertain. CDR1 is SGHRS, CDR2 YFSETQ, per germline. The CDR3 covers 13 residues. V lost 0 bases, J lost 2 bases, and 6 bases lay in between. The CDR3 region is CASSLEPPYEQYV. The CDR3 nucleotides read TGCGCCAGCAGCTTGGAGCCCCCCTACGAGCAGTACGTC.

This clonotype has a handful of counts. This rearrangement joins TRBV5-1 to TRBJ2-7; D gene unclear. The CDR3 extends over 13 amino acids. Germline V lookup: CDR1 SGHRS, CDR2 YFSETQ. Deletions cut 6 bases from V and 6 bases from J, with 16 bases between. The CDR3: CASNDPHSAEQYF. CDR3 bases: TGCGCCAGCAACGACCCCCATTCAGCCGAGCAGTACTTC.

This clonotype turned up a few times. The V gene is TRBV6-2 or TRBV6-3, the J gene TRBJ1-6; D might be TRBD1 (5 bases). The CDR3 spans 14 residues. Looked up from germline, CDR1 is MNHEY and CDR2 is SVGEGT. The V and J ends lost 5 bases and 14 bases respectively, with 19 bases between them. The CDR3: CASSPLVGPTALHF. CDR3 DNA: TGTGCCAGCAGTCCCCTGGTGGGACCGACGGCCCTCCACTTT.

This clonotype was counted many times. In DNA, the CDR3 is TGTGCCACCAGCAGAGATTTGGGGGGCGGGGAGCTGTTTTTT. Translated: CATSRDLGGGELFF. This chain connects TRBV15 to TRBJ2-2; maybe TRBD2 (6 bases). Germline loops: CDR1 LNHNV, CDR2 YYDKDF (reference sequence). V was cut by 0 bases and J by 7 bases, with 9 bases left in between. The CDR3 loop spans 14 amino acids. Full variable domain (outside the CDR3, taken from reference TRBV15 and TRBJ2-2): DAMVIQNPRYQVTQFGKPVTLSCSQTLNHNVMYWYQQKSSQAPKLLFHYYDKDFNNEADTPDNFQSRRPNTSFCFLDIRSPGLGDTAMYLCATSRDLGGGELFFGEGSRLTVL.

This clonotype occurred a few times. The V call is TRBV11-2, the J call TRBJ2-1; 10 bases match TRBD1. Germline CDR1 is SGHAT and CDR2 is FQNNGV. CDR3 length: 16 amino acids. V shed 4 bases and J 5 bases; nucleotides not matched to a gene: 8. The CDR3 region has the DNA TGTGCCAGCAGCTGGACCGGGACAGGGGCCAACAATGAGCAGTTCTTC. The encoded protein is CASSWTGTGANNEQFF.